Described below is a single T cell receptor beta chain sequence and its context. What it binds is not known. Its ends do not fully match the called genes, so a read error is possible. CDR1 SQVTM and CDR2 ANQGSEA come from the germline V gene. The CDR3 has 11 residues. A second roughly 6 to 12 cycle PCR used barcoded and J-beta primers. Through a template-switch adaptor with 12 random nucleotides, each cDNA molecule received a tag. MiXCR was run by TCRdb on the 5' RACE reads, yielding one entry per CDR3 protein. The table includes roughly 800,000 distinct CDR3 sequences, more than 45% detected once. The data were obtained in a study of blood T cells in healthy people across ages. The overall study: The template switching approach captured approximately one barcoded beta molecule for every two T cells. Study outcomes and limitations: Possibly, changes in expanded clonotypes were confounded because donor CMV status was unknown. When set beside aged donors, long-lived donors presented more naive CD4+ cells and higher diversity.

The chain carries TRBV29-1 and TRBJ2-1; possible D gene TRBD2, 5 bases. This TCR was sampled from a man aged 25 to 45 in good health. Sequencing input: blood. The CDR3 region is CSGEAVNEQFF. CDR3 DNA: TGCAGCGGTGAAGCGGTGAATGAGCAGTTCTTC.